This TCR beta chain was captured in a study of Graves' ophthalmopathy and Graves' hyperthyroidism. Study-wide points: The authors also found most expanded thyroid clonotypes above 0.001 frequency in blood.

This CDR3 has 15 residues. V gave up 1 base and J gave up 0 bases, with 10 bases separating them. The germline gives CDR1 SGHTA, CDR2 FQGNSA. The hyperthyroidism patients, aged 18 to 65, had been newly diagnosed, with under 2 months' duration. Patients were left out if they had other autoimmune diseases, uncontrolled infections, pregnancy or lactation. Concerning this clonotype: Its target is not known.

RNA transcripts were the source from which TCR beta CDR3 regions were amplified. HTBI-primed RT-PCR formed the first round, and a multiplex PCR formed the second. TCRdb analysed the multiplex PCR reads with MiXCR anew, one entry per CDR3 protein. The sample lists 1 million to 1.3 million distinct CDR3 sequences; approximately 35% were seen once. Sequencing was carried out using peripheral blood or thyroid tissue (not recorded which). This clonotype originated in an adult man with Graves' hyperthyroidism. This sequence joins TRBV7-2 and TRBJ2-7; D ambiguous. The CDR3 region has the DNA TGTGCCAGCAGCTTAGGACCGGTTAACTCCTACGAGCAGTACTTC. It yields the protein CASSLGPVNSYEQYF.